What follows describes a single T cell receptor (beta chain). Its target antigen remains unknown. No base-level quality is on record; no much larger clone is a single base apart. This sample was included in a study of T-cell reconstitution after alpha-beta-depleted transplantation in children (dated by TCRdb to the mid-2010s). For the study in its entirety: The study quantitatively tracked T-cell immune reconstitution after TCRalphabeta/CD19-depleted allogeneic hematopoietic cell transplantation in children using TCR repertoire profiling.

Libraries were prepared through PCR. Sequencing was carried out with an Illumina HiSeq 2500. TCR library preparation used molecular barcoding, with unique molecular identifiers applied to normalize quantification of the TCRbeta repertoire. In TCRdb, the public reads were trimmed at Q25 with fastp and aligned with MiXCR, with productive beta chains retained. Here each entry gathers all rows of one CDR3 protein and keeps the most common genes and DNA. The sample records approximately 390,000 distinct CDR3 sequences, roughly 10% of which are singletons. The ten largest clonotypes hold nearly 5.5% of the sample. V lost 4 bases and J lost 0 bases; the stretch between them is 8 bases long. For CDR1 and CDR2, the germline V gene lists MNHEY and SVGAGI. The CDR3 goes from the cysteine to the phenylalanine over 14 residues. The CDR3 DNA has 42 bases and is translated from base 1.

The clonotype was recovered from a human donor who donated a stem cell graft to a child with acute myeloid leukemia. The chain was built from TRBV6-5 and TRBJ2-3; the D gene assignment is ambiguous. The material was PBMCs from the stem cell graft donor, obtained from the stem cell graft. The CDR3 reads CASSFYSSTDTQYF. The DNA is as follows: TGTGCCAGCAGTTTCTATTCTAGCACAGATACGCAGTATTTT.